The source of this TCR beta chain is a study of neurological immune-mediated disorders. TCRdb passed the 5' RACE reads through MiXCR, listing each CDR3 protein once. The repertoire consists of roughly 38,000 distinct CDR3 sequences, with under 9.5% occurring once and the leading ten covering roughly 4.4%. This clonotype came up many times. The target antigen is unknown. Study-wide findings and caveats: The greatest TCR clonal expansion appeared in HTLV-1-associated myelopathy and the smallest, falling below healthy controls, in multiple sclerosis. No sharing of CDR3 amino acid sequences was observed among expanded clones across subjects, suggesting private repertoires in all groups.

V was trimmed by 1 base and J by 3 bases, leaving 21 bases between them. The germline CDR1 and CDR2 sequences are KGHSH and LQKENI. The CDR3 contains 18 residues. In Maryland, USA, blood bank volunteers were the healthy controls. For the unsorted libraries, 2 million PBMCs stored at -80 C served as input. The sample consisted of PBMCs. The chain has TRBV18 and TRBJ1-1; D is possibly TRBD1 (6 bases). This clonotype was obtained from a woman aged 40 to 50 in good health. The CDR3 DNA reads TGTGCCAGCTCACCACTAGTCCAGACAGGTCCCATCCACACTGAAGCTTTCTTT. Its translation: CASSPLVQTGPIHTEAFF. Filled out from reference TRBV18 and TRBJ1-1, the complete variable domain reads NAGVMQNPRHLVRRRGQEARLRCSPMKGHSHVYWYRQLPEEGLKFMVYLQKENIIDESGMPKERFSAEFPKEGPSILRIQQVVRGDSAAYFCASSPLVQTGPIHTEAFFGQGTRLTVV.